These T cell receptor beta chains were read from a single sample in a study of cytomegalovirus exposure and HLA in healthy donors. The data were produced by immunoSEQ multiplex PCR, yet TCRdb's version contains in-frame clones alone and is incomplete. The repertoire has roughly 100,000 clones, around three quarters of them found once; the top ten carry 2% to 2.5%. The sequenced sample consisted of PBMCs. These receptors came from a man aged 35 to 55 in good health and CMV-seronegative. The CDR3 runs from the conserved cysteine through the conserved F or W. Each record gives: J gene, D gene, CDR3 length, V gene, CDR3 protein. A D gene is named only where the DNA matches it firmly.

TRBJ2-1,TRBD1,15,TRBV27,CASSLSGTGPNEQFF
TRBJ1-6,NA,15,TRBV2,CASATRRDYNSPLHF
TRBJ2-7,NA,15,TRBV6-5,CASVPRGGETYEQYF
TRBJ1-5,NA,10,TRBV28,CGVGNQPQHF
TRBJ1-4,TRBD1,16,TRBV7-9,CSSSRWDRGRNEKLFF
TRBJ2-7,TRBD1,13,TRBV6-1,CASKKTGGYEQYF
TRBJ2-2,TRBD2,18,TRBV9,CASSEKLAGGFNTGELFF
TRBJ2-7,NA,14,TRBV27,CASSLSGATYEQYF
TRBJ2-2,NA,16,TRBV4-3,CASSQDVAQGTGELFF
TRBJ2-5,NA,18,TRBV5-1,CASSLSVMGGGGQETQYF